The clone carrying this TCR beta chain showed up just a few times. Trimming cost V 1 base and J 5 bases; bases outside gene matches: 3. Looked up from germline, CDR1 is SGHRS and CDR2 is YFSETQ. CDR3 length equals 15 residues. Data came from immunoSEQ multiplex PCR; TCRdb stores just in-frame clones and leaves some out. The sample lists tens of thousands of clones; 85% were seen once. The sample comes from a study of OX40 agonist ivuxolimab in advanced cancers. The sequencing used CD4+ or CD8+ T cells sorted from blood, collected in a trial of the OX40 agonist ivuxolimab. The source is an adult with an advanced solid tumor such as melanoma, head and neck, liver or kidney cancer. The chain combines TRBV5-1 with TRBJ1-4; 9 positions agree with TRBD1. CDR3 protein: CASSLLGTGNEKLFF. In nucleotides, the CDR3 is TGCGCCAGCAGCTTGTTGGGGACAGGGAATGAAAAACTGTTTTTT.